The rows below give T cell receptor beta chains drawn from one sample of a study of blood T cells in healthy people across ages. TCRdb reanalysed the 5' RACE reads using MiXCR and keeps one entry per CDR3 protein. The table has about 970,000 distinct CDR3 sequences, 51% seen once. The sample comprised blood. The receptors shown here come from a woman aged 60 to 75 in good health. Each CDR3 is given with its conserved first and last residue. Expanded clones are given a class, and other clones once, few, many or no size at all.

J	V	size	CDR3
TRBJ2-7	TRBV4-1	few	CASRPWYLSYEQYF
NA	TRBV7-3	NA	CASSLVGSREGRLNEQYF
TRBJ1-6	TRBV27	NA	CASGEGTNSPLHF
TRBJ2-7	TRBV5-1	few	CASSDDRSGLAYEQYF
TRBJ1-4	TRBV4-3	NA	CASSTHRTVNEKLFF
TRBJ2-3	TRBV24-1	NA	CATSEGRSTDTQYF
TRBJ2-5	TRBV20-1	few	CSAIASGQGPETQYF
TRBJ2-1	TRBV15	NA	CATSSGGNEQFF
TRBJ2-1	TRBV24-1	NA	CATSLAGEFYNEQFF
NA	TRBV5-8	NA	CASSPWTGGTTYEQYF
TRBJ2-1	TRBV27	NA	CASEGPSGSQFF
TRBJ2-7	TRBV3-1	NA	CASSQGYSPYEQYF
TRBJ2-3	TRBV11-2	NA	CASSFGGREADTQYF
TRBJ2-3	TRBV29-1	NA	CSVSGLAQNTQYF
TRBJ1-2	TRBV6-5	once	CASRGTGTGRGGYTF
TRBJ2-7	TRBV12-3/TRBV12-4	NA	CASSKQGSEQYF
TRBJ1-1	TRBV11-2	NA	CASTTTKFNRGANTEAFF
TRBJ2-1	TRBV11-2	NA	CASSWGRDLKYNEQFF
TRBJ1-1	TRBV28	NA	CASSPSESAAFF
TRBJ2-1	TRBV7-8	many	CASSPTDNEQFF
TRBJ2-7	TRBV7-2	NA	CASSLPISYGTGVPYEQYF
TRBJ2-2	TRBV28	NA	CASRLRLAGENTGELFF
TRBJ1-2	TRBV2	few	CASSESAYGYTF
TRBJ2-7	TRBV10-2	few	CASSEGAVDWYEQYF
TRBJ1-1	TRBV6-4	NA	CASSPTSVNTEAFF
TRBJ2-1	TRBV7-6	NA	CASGLPPGSGRNEQFF
TRBJ2-3	TRBV11-2	NA	CASSTGTSGRQPTDTQYF
TRBJ2-3	TRBV4-1	few	CASRGPGGTRTGGLADTQYF
TRBJ2-3	TRBV7-2	many	CASSPRGDTQYF
TRBJ2-7	TRBV11-1	NA	CASSLGEGTEQYF
TRBJ2-1	TRBV12-3/TRBV12-4	NA	CDSSKTRSYNEQFF
TRBJ1-5	TRBV2	NA	CASKIYSNQPQHF
TRBJ2-4	TRBV20-1	NA	CSALTSGIQYF
TRBJ1-4	TRBV2	once	CASRTHEKLFF
TRBJ2-4	TRBV9	NA	CASSGGENIQYF
TRBJ1-1	TRBV28	NA	CASTSPNTEAFF
TRBJ2-2	TRBV5-6	NA	CASSHTGRGTGELFF
TRBJ1-3	TRBV3-1	NA	CASSQAGTGGNTIYF
TRBJ2-1	TRBV9	NA	CASSVHLLAPPGNEQFF
TRBJ2-7	TRBV6-2/TRBV6-3	few	CASSLLGLAERNEQYF
TRBJ2-5	TRBV28	NA	CASSRIRDTSGETQYF
TRBJ2-7	TRBV20-1	NA	CSASRWGRGVEYEQYF
TRBJ2-1	TRBV6-6	NA	CASSYSPSGSSYNEQFF
TRBJ2-1	TRBV9	once	CASSVVAAGGLLSYNEQFF
TRBJ2-3	TRBV4-2	NA	CASSQRVGTDTQYF
TRBJ2-3	TRBV24-1	few	CATSRDSTDTQYF
TRBJ2-5	TRBV20-1	NA	CSARDPLGRASAQYF
TRBJ2-7	TRBV7-2	NA	CASSSIDRPAYEQYF
TRBJ2-5	TRBV10-3	NA	CAISGSRAASQETQYF
TRBJ2-2	TRBV4-2	NA	CASSPRLPTGELFF
TRBJ2-7	TRBV4-1	few	CASSQDRGPWEQYF
TRBJ2-7	TRBV3-1	few	CASSQEGGVQYF
TRBJ2-2	TRBV20-1	few	CSARPLTRTGELFF